This T cell receptor (beta chain) came from a study of cytomegalovirus exposure and HLA in healthy donors. Study details: Genotyping showed around 80% of roughly 390 donors falling in the Caucasian-associated ancestry cluster.

Germline values: CDR1 SEHNR, CDR2 FQNEAQ (reference sequence). V lost 8 bases, J lost 1 base, and 15 bases lay in between. The CDR3 runs 14 residues. The PCR employed 60 Vbeta primers together with 13 Jbeta primers. Using immunoSEQ multiplex PCR, the repertoire was profiled, and TCRdb retains in-frame clones only, with some absent. The sample lists roughly 100,000 clones; almost 80% were seen once. The chain has TRBV7-9 and TRBJ2-7, with a tentative D call TRBD1 (7 bases). The TCR originated in a man aged 55 to 69 in good health and CMV-seropositive. Sequencing was done on a sample of PBMCs. CDR3 region: CASLPGGLSYEQYF. The CDR3, as DNA: TGTGCCAGCCTTCCAGGGGGGCTGTCCTACGAGCAGTACTTC.